These T cell receptor beta chains were read from a single sample in a study of T cell responses to AZD1222 COVID-19 vaccine. Libraries were prepared by immunoSEQ multiplex PCR; TCRdb keeps only in-frame clonotypes and omits some of them. The profile covers 90,000 to 120,000 clones, with approximately 88% appearing a single time and 6.6% taken by the ten largest. Sample: peripheral blood, taken on day 0 of AZD1222 vaccination. Receptors originate from an adult in good health. Each CDR3 is given with its conserved first and last residue. The D gene is left open where the match is weak. Size is stated for part of the rows, as once, few or many counts, or as a class when the clone is expanded.

TRBJ1-1 TRBV19 - - CASSGGAWTEAFF TGTGCCAGTAGTGGGGGCGCGTGGACTGAAGCTTTCTTT
TRBJ2-1 TRBV24-1 - TRBD2 CATSGTGLAGEGAYNEQFF TGTGCCACCAGTGGAACCGGACTAGCGGGAGAGGGGGCCTACAATGAGCAGTTCTTC
TRBJ1-2 TRBV27 once TRBD1 CASSPGQAIYGYTF TGTGCCAGCAGCCCGGGACAGGCCATCTATGGCTACACCTTC
TRBJ2-3 TRBV5-1 - - CASSSGQGTDTQYF TGCGCCAGCAGCTCTGGACAAGGCACAGATACGCAGTATTTT
TRBJ2-1 TRBV18 once - CASSPSGPNEQFF TGTGCCAGCTCACCAAGCGGACCCAATGAGCAGTTCTTC
TRBJ2-1 TRBV27 - TRBD2 CASSLREGSYNEQFF TGTGCCAGCAGTTTACGGGAGGGCTCCTACAATGAGCAGTTCTTC
TRBJ2-7 TRBV6-1 few TRBD1 CASRTGGSYEQYF TGTGCCAGCAGAACAGGGGGCTCCTACGAGCAGTACTTC
TRBJ1-1 TRBV11-3 - - CASSLAGDNPVPTEAFF TGTGCCAGCAGCTTAGCCGGGGACAACCCCGTTCCCACTGAAGCTTTCTTT
TRBJ2-7 TRBV13 - - CASSSRVSYEQYF TGTGCCAGCAGCTCCAGGGTCTCCTACGAGCAGTACTTC
TRBJ1-2 TRBV6-5 - TRBD1 CASSSWTGRDGYTF TGTGCCAGCAGTTCCTGGACAGGGAGGGATGGCTACACCTTC
TRBJ2-1 TRBV7-9 - TRBD2 CASSPRLAGEVYNEQFF TGTGCCAGCAGCCCGCGACTAGCGGGAGAGGTTTACAATGAGCAGTTCTTC
TRBJ2-1 TRBV19 - TRBD2 CASSIAGGGYNEQFF TGTGCCAGTAGTATTGCGGGAGGGGGATACAATGAGCAGTTCTTC
TRBJ2-1 TRBV24-1 - TRBD2 CATSDPGLAGTNEQFF TGTGCCACCAGTGACCCGGGACTAGCGGGAACGAATGAGCAGTTCTTC
TRBJ2-7 TRBV27 - - CASSPLSREQYF TGTGCCAGCAGTCCTCTGAGCCGCGAGCAGTACTTC
TRBJ2-7 TRBV29-1 - - CSGIGTLYEQYF TGCAGCGGTATAGGGACACTCTACGAGCAGTACTTC
TRBJ2-7 TRBV27 - - CATGGGAILYEQYF TGTGCCACCGGAGGGGGGGCAATACTTTACGAGCAGTACTTC
TRBJ2-3 TRBV24-1 - TRBD1 CATSDTGGVRTDTQYF TGTGCCACCAGTGATACAGGGGGCGTTAGGACAGATACGCAGTATTTT
TRBJ2-1 TRBV27 - - CASSLPVAPGVDEQFF TGTGCCAGCAGTTTGCCTGTAGCGCCAGGGGTGGATGAGCAGTTCTTC
TRBJ2-7 TRBV28 - TRBD1 CAAQPPGTGVYEQYF TGTGCCGCCCAGCCCCCCGGGACAGGGGTTTACGAGCAGTACTTC
TRBJ2-7 TRBV6-5 - TRBD2 CASRAGTSGSLDF TGTGCCAGCAGGGCCGGGACTAGCGGGAGTCTCGACTTC
TRBJ2-2 TRBV6-6 once - CASSYPLSNTGELFF TGTGCCAGCAGTTACCCCCTATCGAACACCGGGGAGCTGTTTTTT
TRBJ1-1 TRBV6-5 - - CASRPWGHDTEAFF TGTGCCAGCAGGCCCTGGGGGCATGACACTGAAGCTTTCTTT
TRBJ1-4 TRBV18 - TRBD1 CASSPPDRTGEKLFF TGTGCCAGCTCACCACCGGACAGGACGGGTGAAAAACTGTTTTTT
TRBJ1-2 TRBV28 - - CASSLGQGDGYTF TGTGCCAGCAGTTTAGGCCAGGGTGACGGCTACACCTTC
TRBJ2-7 TRBV7-8 - - CASSRDGSYEQYF TGTGCCAGCAGCCGGGACGGGTCCTACGAGCAGTACTTC
TRBJ2-1 TRBV7-9 - - CASSQTRTIPSSYNEQFF TGTGCCAGCAGCCAGACGAGGACTATCCCCTCCTCCTACAATGAGCAGTTCTTC
TRBJ2-5 TRBV11-3 - - CASSSSYQETQYF TGTGCCAGCAGCTCCTCGTACCAAGAGACCCAGTACTTC
TRBJ2-3 TRBV2 - - CASSGGIGDTQYF TGTGCCAGCAGTGGGGGAATTGGGGATACGCAGTATTTT
TRBJ2-1 TRBV28 - - CASSFPPPPYNEQFF TGTGCCAGCAGCTTTCCGCCCCCTCCTTACAATGAGCAGTTCTTC
TRBJ1-1 TRBV7-2 - - CASSFGGRNTEAFF TGTGCCAGCAGCTTTGGGGGTCGGAACACTGAAGCTTTCTTT
TRBJ2-1 TRBV2 - - CASLSSGYSEQFF TGTGCCAGCCTCTCGTCGGGATACAGTGAGCAGTTCTTC
TRBJ1-6 TRBV28 - - CASSSRGWNSPLHF TGTGCCAGCAGTTCCCGGGGGTGGAATTCACCCCTCCACTTT